This T cell receptor (beta chain) stems from a study of identical twins. From the 5' RACE reads, TCRdb called clonotypes with MiXCR, one entry per CDR3 protein. The sample carries fewer than 650,000 distinct CDR3 sequences, roughly 6.6% recorded once. The sample holds a few counts of this clonotype. Per germline, CDR1 SGHRS and CDR2 YFSETQ. The CDR3 totals 14 residues. Trimming took off 4 bases at V and 4 bases at J, with 14 bases between the two ends. Another study also made use of these data, one on yellow fever vaccine responses in identical twins.

Material for sequencing was PBMCs. The TCR was taken from a young woman in good health. The chain carries TRBV5-1 and TRBJ1-1; D unclear. The CDR3 DNA reads as TGCGCCAGCAGCGAAAGGGTTGGGAGCACTGAAGCTTTCTTT. This codes for CASSERVGSTEAFF.